The rows below give T cell receptor beta chains drawn from one sample of a study of blood T cell repertoires in COVID-19. TCRdb's copy holds only in-frame clones and misses some; the assay was immunoSEQ multiplex PCR. This sample has about 180,000 clones, with over 75% found just once. Sequences were obtained from peripheral blood. Receptor source: a man aged 70 or older with active or convalescent COVID-19. CDR3s include the opening cysteine and the closing phenylalanine or tryptophan. A D gene is named only where the DNA matches it firmly. Size is omitted from some rows. Given values are once, few, many or a class for expanded clones.

d_gene: NA
j_gene: TRBJ2-7
abundance: NA
v_gene: TRBV28
CDR3nt: TGTGCCAGCAGCCCGGGACATTCTTACGAGCAGTACTTC
CDR3aa: CASSPGHSYEQYF

d_gene: NA
j_gene: TRBJ1-1
abundance: NA
v_gene: TRBV7-9
CDR3nt: TGTGCCAGCAGCTTGAATGCTGTAGGGGGCACTGAAGCTTTCTTT
CDR3aa: CASSLNAVGGTEAFF

d_gene: NA
j_gene: TRBJ1-6
abundance: NA
v_gene: TRBV21-1
CDR3nt: TGTGCCAGCAGCAAAGGGGTCAAGGACAGAAATAATTCACCCCTCCACTTT
CDR3aa: CASSKGVKDRNNSPLHF

d_gene: TRBD1
j_gene: TRBJ1-5
abundance: NA
v_gene: TRBV12-3/TRBV12-4
CDR3nt: TGTGCCAGCAGCGGACAGGGGAGTCAGCCCCAGCATTTT
CDR3aa: CASSGQGSQPQHF

d_gene: NA
j_gene: TRBJ1-5
abundance: NA
v_gene: TRBV19
CDR3nt: TGTGCCAGTAGTATGGACAGAGATCAGCCCCAGCATTTT
CDR3aa: CASSMDRDQPQHF

d_gene: TRBD2
j_gene: TRBJ2-5
abundance: NA
v_gene: TRBV30
CDR3nt: TGTGCCTGGAGTGTAGGTCGGTCTAGCGGGGGGGCTTCCGAGACCCAGTACTTC
CDR3aa: CAWSVGRSSGGASETQYF

d_gene: TRBD1
j_gene: TRBJ2-2
abundance: NA
v_gene: TRBV5-1
CDR3nt: TGCGCCAGCAGCGCCCGGACAGGGGACACCGGGGAGCTGTTTTTT
CDR3aa: CASSARTGDTGELFF

d_gene: NA
j_gene: TRBJ1-3
abundance: NA
v_gene: TRBV19
CDR3nt: TGTGCCAGTAGTAGGGCAGAATCTGGAAACACCATATATTTT
CDR3aa: CASSRAESGNTIYF

d_gene: NA
j_gene: TRBJ2-1
abundance: NA
v_gene: TRBV7-2
CDR3nt: TGTGCCAGCAGCTTAGTCCCAGGCTACAATGAGCAGTTCTTC
CDR3aa: CASSLVPGYNEQFF

d_gene: TRBD2
j_gene: TRBJ2-1
abundance: NA
v_gene: TRBV10-3
CDR3nt: TGTGCCATCAGTGCCGGGACTAGCGGGGGGGGCCGGGATGAGCAGTTCTTC
CDR3aa: CAISAGTSGGGRDEQFF

d_gene: NA
j_gene: TRBJ2-2
abundance: NA
v_gene: TRBV19
CDR3nt: TGTGCCACCCAACGTTTGCAGGGATACACCGGGGAGCTGTTTTTT
CDR3aa: CATQRLQGYTGELFF

d_gene: NA
j_gene: TRBJ1-5
abundance: NA
v_gene: TRBV30
CDR3nt: TGTGCCTGGAGTGTAGTGACAGTTAATCAGCCCCAGCATTTT
CDR3aa: CAWSVVTVNQPQHF

d_gene: NA
j_gene: TRBJ1-1
abundance: NA
v_gene: TRBV9
CDR3nt: TGTGCCAGCAGCCAACTCATAAGCACTGAAGCTTTCTTT
CDR3aa: CASSQLISTEAFF

d_gene: TRBD1
j_gene: TRBJ1-3
abundance: few
v_gene: TRBV7-2
CDR3nt: TGTGCCAGCAGCTACAGGGGGTCTGGAAACACCATATATTTT
CDR3aa: CASSYRGSGNTIYF

d_gene: NA
j_gene: TRBJ1-2
abundance: NA
v_gene: TRBV24-1
CDR3nt: TGTGCCACCAGTGACAGGGTTGGTGGCTACACCTTC
CDR3aa: CATSDRVGGYTF

d_gene: NA
j_gene: TRBJ1-1
abundance: NA
v_gene: TRBV18
CDR3nt: TGTGCCAGCTCACCAGGGACATCGGAGAAGGTTGGGACTGAAGCTTTCTTT
CDR3aa: CASSPGTSEKVGTEAFF

d_gene: TRBD2
j_gene: TRBJ2-2
abundance: NA
v_gene: TRBV5-1
CDR3nt: TGCGCCAGCAGCTTGGGTTGGGTAGCGGGGATGCGGGGAGCTGTTTTT
CDR3aa: CASSLGWVAGMRGAVF

d_gene: NA
j_gene: TRBJ2-2
abundance: NA
v_gene: TRBV12-3/TRBV12-4
CDR3nt: TGTGCCAGCAGGTCAGGGTGGACCGGGGAGCTGTTTTTT
CDR3aa: CASRSGWTGELFF

d_gene: TRBD1
j_gene: TRBJ1-4
abundance: NA
v_gene: TRBV30
CDR3nt: TGTGCCTGGAGTCCAGGGGGCGCCGGCGAAAAACTGTTTTTT
CDR3aa: CAWSPGGAGEKLFF

d_gene: TRBD2
j_gene: TRBJ2-5
abundance: NA
v_gene: TRBV11-2
CDR3nt: TGTGCCAGCAGCCCAGCAACTCAACTAGCGGAGCAAGAGACCCAGTACTTC
CDR3aa: CASSPATQLAEQETQYF

d_gene: TRBD1
j_gene: TRBJ1-5
abundance: NA
v_gene: TRBV5-4
CDR3nt: TGTGCCAGCAGCCCCGACCCGGGACAGGGGATCCAGCCCCAGCATTTT
CDR3aa: CASSPDPGQGIQPQHF

d_gene: TRBD2
j_gene: TRBJ2-3
abundance: NA
v_gene: TRBV6-5
CDR3nt: TGTGCCAGCAGTTACTTAGGCGGGGGGGGCACAGATACGCAGTATTTT
CDR3aa: CASSYLGGGGTDTQYF

d_gene: NA
j_gene: TRBJ1-1
abundance: many
v_gene: TRBV25-1
CDR3nt: TGTGCCAGCAGGGGCCAGCTGAACACTGAAGCTTTCTTT
CDR3aa: CASRGQLNTEAFF

d_gene: TRBD1
j_gene: TRBJ1-4
abundance: NA
v_gene: TRBV4-2
CDR3nt: TGTGCCAGCAGCCTAATACAGGGGGCGATTGAAAAACTGTTTTTT
CDR3aa: CASSLIQGAIEKLFF

d_gene: TRBD1
j_gene: TRBJ1-1
abundance: NA
v_gene: TRBV20-1
CDR3nt: TGCAGTGCTAGTGAGGGGGCTTCGAACACTGAAGCTTTCTTT
CDR3aa: CSASEGASNTEAFF

d_gene: NA
j_gene: TRBJ1-2
abundance: NA
v_gene: TRBV28
CDR3nt: TGTGCCAGCAGCTCCCCAGGGAACTATGGCTACACCTTC
CDR3aa: CASSSPGNYGYTF

d_gene: NA
j_gene: TRBJ2-2
abundance: NA
v_gene: TRBV4-2
CDR3nt: TGTGCCAGCAGCGGGGGGTTTTGGCCGGGCACCGGGGAGCTGTTTTTT
CDR3aa: CASSGGFWPGTGELFF

d_gene: NA
j_gene: TRBJ2-1
abundance: once
v_gene: TRBV5-1
CDR3nt: TGCGCCAGCAGCTTGGGGCCTAGCCGCGACAATGAGCAGTTCTTC
CDR3aa: CASSLGPSRDNEQFF

d_gene: TRBD1
j_gene: TRBJ2-1
abundance: once
v_gene: TRBV29-1
CDR3nt: TGCAGCGTTGGGGGGGGTTGGACAGGGGTAAGTTCCTACAATGAGCAGTTCTTC
CDR3aa: CSVGGGWTGVSSYNEQFF

d_gene: NA
j_gene: TRBJ2-2
abundance: once
v_gene: TRBV1
CDR3nt: TGCACCAGCAGCCAAGACGGGTTTATTGGACAGCCGAACACCGGGGAGCTGTTTTTT
CDR3aa: CTSSQDGFIGQPNTGELFF

d_gene: TRBD2
j_gene: TRBJ2-3
abundance: NA
v_gene: TRBV10-2
CDR3nt: TGCGCCAGCAGGGTTAGCGGGGGGGCGGATACGCAGTATTTT
CDR3aa: CASRVSGGADTQYF

d_gene: NA
j_gene: TRBJ2-1
abundance: once
v_gene: TRBV14
CDR3nt: TGTGCCAGCAGCCAATCAGCCGGGATCCGCTACAATGAGCAGTTCTTC
CDR3aa: CASSQSAGIRYNEQFF

d_gene: NA
j_gene: TRBJ1-6
abundance: NA
v_gene: TRBV12-3/TRBV12-4
CDR3nt: TGTGCCAGCAGTGGGACGCGGGGGCCCCTCCACTTT
CDR3aa: CASSGTRGPLHF

d_gene: TRBD2
j_gene: TRBJ2-3
abundance: NA
v_gene: TRBV4-2
CDR3nt: TGTGCCAGCAGCCCTGGCGGGGGGGGGACAGATACGCAGTATTTT
CDR3aa: CASSPGGGGTDTQYF

d_gene: NA
j_gene: TRBJ2-7
abundance: NA
v_gene: TRBV7-8
CDR3nt: TGTGCCAGCAGCTTATTGTGGTATGCTAGCCGGGAGCAGTACTTC
CDR3aa: CASSLLWYASREQYF

d_gene: TRBD2
j_gene: TRBJ2-3
abundance: NA
v_gene: TRBV6-5
CDR3nt: TGTGCCAGCAGTTACGGGCTAGCGGGTTACACAGATACGCAGTATTTT
CDR3aa: CASSYGLAGYTDTQYF

d_gene: NA
j_gene: TRBJ2-3
abundance: NA
v_gene: TRBV7-2
CDR3nt: TGTGCCAGCAGCTTAAAGGGGGACACCCTCACAGATACGCAGTATTTT
CDR3aa: CASSLKGDTLTDTQYF